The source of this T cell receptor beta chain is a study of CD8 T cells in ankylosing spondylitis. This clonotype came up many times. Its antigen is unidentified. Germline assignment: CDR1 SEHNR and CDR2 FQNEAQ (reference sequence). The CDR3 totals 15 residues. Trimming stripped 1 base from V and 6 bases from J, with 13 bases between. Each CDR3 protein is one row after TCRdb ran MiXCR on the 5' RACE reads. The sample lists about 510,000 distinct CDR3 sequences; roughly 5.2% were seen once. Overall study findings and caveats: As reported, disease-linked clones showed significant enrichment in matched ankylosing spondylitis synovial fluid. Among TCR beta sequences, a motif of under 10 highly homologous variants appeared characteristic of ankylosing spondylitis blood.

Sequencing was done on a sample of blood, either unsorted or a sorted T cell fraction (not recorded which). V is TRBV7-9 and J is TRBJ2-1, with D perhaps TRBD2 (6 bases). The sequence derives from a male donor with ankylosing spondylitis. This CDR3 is CASSLVEGLVNEQFF. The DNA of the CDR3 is TGTGCCAGCAGCTTAGTTGAGGGACTTGTCAATGAGCAGTTCTTC. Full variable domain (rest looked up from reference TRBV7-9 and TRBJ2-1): DTGVSQNPRHKITKRGQNVTFRCDPISEHNRLYWYRQTLGQGPEFLTYFQNEAQLEKSRLLSDRFSAERPKGSFSTLEIQRTEQGDSAMYLCASSLVEGLVNEQFFGPGTRLTVL.